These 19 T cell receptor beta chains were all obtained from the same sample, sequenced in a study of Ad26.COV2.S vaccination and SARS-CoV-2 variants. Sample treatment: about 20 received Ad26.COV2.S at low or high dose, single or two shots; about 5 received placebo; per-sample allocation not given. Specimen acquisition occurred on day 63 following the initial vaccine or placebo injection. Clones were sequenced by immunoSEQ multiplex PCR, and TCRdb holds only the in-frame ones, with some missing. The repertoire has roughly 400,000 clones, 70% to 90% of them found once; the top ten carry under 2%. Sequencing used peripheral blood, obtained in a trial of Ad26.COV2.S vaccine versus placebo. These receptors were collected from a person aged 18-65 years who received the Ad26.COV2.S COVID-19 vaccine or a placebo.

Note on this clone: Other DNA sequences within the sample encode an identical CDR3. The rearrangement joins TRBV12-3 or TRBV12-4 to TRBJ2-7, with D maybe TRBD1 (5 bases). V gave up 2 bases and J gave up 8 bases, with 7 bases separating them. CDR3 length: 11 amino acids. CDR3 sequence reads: CASSLRGKQYF. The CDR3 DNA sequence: TGTGCCAGCAGTTTAAGGGGCAAGCAGTACTTC.

CDR3: CASSLARGVYNEQFF. CDR3 coding DNA: TGTGCCAGCAGCTTAGCGAGGGGGGTTTACAATGAGCAGTTCTTC. The chain uses TRBV7-9 and TRBJ2-1; perhaps D is TRBD1 or TRBD2 (6 bases each). Germline V gene data show CDR1 as SEHNR and CDR2 as FQNEAQ (reference sequence). The CDR3 is 15 amino acids. Trimming cost V 0 bases and J 4 bases, with 10 bases left between them.

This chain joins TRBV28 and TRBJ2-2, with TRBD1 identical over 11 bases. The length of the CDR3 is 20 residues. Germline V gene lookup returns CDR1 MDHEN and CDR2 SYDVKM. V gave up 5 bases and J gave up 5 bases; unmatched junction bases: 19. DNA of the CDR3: TGTGCCAGCAGTCCCCTTGGGACAGGGGGTGTTATATTGGTAACCGGGGAGCTGTTTTTT. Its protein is CASSPLGTGGVILVTGELFF.

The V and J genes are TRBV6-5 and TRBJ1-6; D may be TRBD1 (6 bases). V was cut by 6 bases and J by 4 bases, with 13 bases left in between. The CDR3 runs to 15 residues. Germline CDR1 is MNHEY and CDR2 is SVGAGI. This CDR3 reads CASSRTGIYNSPLHF. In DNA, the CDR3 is TGTGCCAGCAGCCGTACAGGGATTTATAATTCACCCCTCCACTTT.

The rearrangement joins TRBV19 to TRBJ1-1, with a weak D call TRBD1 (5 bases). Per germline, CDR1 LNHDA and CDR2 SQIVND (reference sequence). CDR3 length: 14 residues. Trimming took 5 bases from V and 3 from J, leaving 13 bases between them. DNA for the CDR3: TGTGCCAGTAGTTCGTACGGGGGATACACTGAAGCTTTCTTT. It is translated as CASSSYGGYTEAFF.

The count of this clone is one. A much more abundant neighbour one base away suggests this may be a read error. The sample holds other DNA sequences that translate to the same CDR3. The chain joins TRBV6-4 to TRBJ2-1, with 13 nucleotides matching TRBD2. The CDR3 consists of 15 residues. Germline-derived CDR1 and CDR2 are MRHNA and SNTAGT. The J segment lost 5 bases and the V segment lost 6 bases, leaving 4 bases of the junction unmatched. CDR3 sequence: CASSEGTSGDNEQFF. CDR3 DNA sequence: TGTGCCAGCAGCGAAGGGACTAGCGGGGACAATGAGCAGTTCTTC.

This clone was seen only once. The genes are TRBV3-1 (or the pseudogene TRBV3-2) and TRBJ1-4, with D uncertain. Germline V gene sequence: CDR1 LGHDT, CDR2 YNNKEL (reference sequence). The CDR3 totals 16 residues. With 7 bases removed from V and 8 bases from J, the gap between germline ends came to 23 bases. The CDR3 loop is CASNLPRWTRQEKLFF. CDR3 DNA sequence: TGTGCCAGCAACCTGCCAAGGTGGACGAGGCAGGAAAAACTGTTTTTT.

The CDR3 spells CASSLGSSTEAFF. The CDR3 region has the DNA TGTGCCAGCAGCTTAGGGTCCAGCACTGAAGCTTTCTTT. The chain uses TRBV7-2 and TRBJ1-1; no clear D gene. Germline V gives CDR1 SGHTA, CDR2 FQGNSA. V lost 1 base and J 4 bases, leaving 7 bases between the germline ends. This CDR3 has 13 amino acids. Based on the CDR3 plus reference TRBV7-2 and TRBJ1-1, the full variable domain is GAGVSQSPSNKVTEKGKDVELRCDPISGHTALYWYRQSLGQGLEFLIYFQGNSAPDKSGLPSDRFSAERTGGSVSTLTIQRTQQEDSAVYLCASSLGSSTEAFFGQGTRLTVV.

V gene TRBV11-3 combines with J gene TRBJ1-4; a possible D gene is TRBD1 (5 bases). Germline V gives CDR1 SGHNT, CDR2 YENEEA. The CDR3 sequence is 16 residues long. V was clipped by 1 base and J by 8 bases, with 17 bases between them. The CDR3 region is CASSLGGVGSGEKLFF. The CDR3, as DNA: TGTGCCAGCAGCTTAGGAGGGGTTGGGTCCGGAGAAAAACTGTTTTTT.

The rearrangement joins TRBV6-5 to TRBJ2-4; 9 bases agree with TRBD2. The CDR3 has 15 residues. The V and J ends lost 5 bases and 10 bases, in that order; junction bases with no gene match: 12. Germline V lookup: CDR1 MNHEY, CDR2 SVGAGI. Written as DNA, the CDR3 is TGTGCCAGCAGTATGGCGGGAGGGCCGGGGGTTATTCAGTACTTC. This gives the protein CASSMAGGPGVIQYF.

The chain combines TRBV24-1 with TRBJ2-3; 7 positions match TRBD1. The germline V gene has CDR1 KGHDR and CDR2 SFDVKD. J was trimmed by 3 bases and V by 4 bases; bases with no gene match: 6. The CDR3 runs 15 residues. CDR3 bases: TGTGCCACCAGTGAACGACAGGGATCAACAGATACGCAGTATTTT. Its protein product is CATSERQGSTDTQYF.

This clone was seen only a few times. The CDR3 here is CASSLKISYTGELFF. The CDR3 bases are TGTGCCAGCAGCTTGAAGATATCTTACACCGGGGAGCTGTTTTTT. This chain connects TRBV5-6 to TRBJ2-2, with D uncertain. Germline loops: CDR1 SGHDT, CDR2 YYEEEE. The CDR3 runs 15 residues. V was shortened by 1 base and J by 3 bases, with 10 bases between the two germline ends. Together with reference TRBV5-6 and TRBJ2-2, the CDR3 gives the full variable domain: DAGVTQSPTHLIKTRGQQVTLRCSPKSGHDTVSWYQQALGQGPQFIFQYYEEEERQRGNFPDRFSGHQFPNYSSELNVNALLLGDSALYLCASSLKISYTGELFFGEGSRLTVL.

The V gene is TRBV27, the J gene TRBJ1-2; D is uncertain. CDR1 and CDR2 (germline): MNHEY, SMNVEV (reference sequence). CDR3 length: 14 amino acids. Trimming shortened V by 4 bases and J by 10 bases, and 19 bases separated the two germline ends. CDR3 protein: CASSYSDRAPSYTF. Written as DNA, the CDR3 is TGTGCCAGCAGTTATTCGGATAGGGCGCCATCCTACACCTTC.

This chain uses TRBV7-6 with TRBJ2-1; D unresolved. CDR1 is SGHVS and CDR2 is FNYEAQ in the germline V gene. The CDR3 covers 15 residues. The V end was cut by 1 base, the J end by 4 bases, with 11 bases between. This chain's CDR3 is CASSLGGSRYNEQFF. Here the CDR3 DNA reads TGTGCCAGCAGCTTAGGAGGATCGCGGTACAATGAGCAGTTCTTC.

The CDR3 reads CASSRRSQGPSTDTQYF. Here the CDR3 DNA reads TGTGCCAGCAGCCGAAGAAGCCAGGGGCCAAGCACAGATACGCAGTATTTT. V gene TRBV2 combines with J gene TRBJ2-3, with D tentatively TRBD1 (6 bases). V lost 6 bases to trimming and J lost 0 bases, with 19 bases between them. In germline, CDR1 is SNHLY, CDR2 FYNNEI. The CDR3 is made up of 17 amino acids.

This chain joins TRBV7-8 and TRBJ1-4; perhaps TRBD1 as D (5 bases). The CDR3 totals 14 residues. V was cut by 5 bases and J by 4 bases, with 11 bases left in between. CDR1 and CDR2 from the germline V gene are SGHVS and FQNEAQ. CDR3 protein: CASSRGEFNEKLFF. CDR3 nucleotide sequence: TGTGCCAGCAGCCGGGGGGAGTTTAATGAAAAACTGTTTTTT.

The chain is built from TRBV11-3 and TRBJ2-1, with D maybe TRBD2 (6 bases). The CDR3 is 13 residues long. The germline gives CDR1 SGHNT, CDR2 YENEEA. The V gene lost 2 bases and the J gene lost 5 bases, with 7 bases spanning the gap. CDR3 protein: CASSLIADNEQFF. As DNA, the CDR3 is TGTGCCAGCAGCTTAATAGCGGACAATGAGCAGTTCTTC.

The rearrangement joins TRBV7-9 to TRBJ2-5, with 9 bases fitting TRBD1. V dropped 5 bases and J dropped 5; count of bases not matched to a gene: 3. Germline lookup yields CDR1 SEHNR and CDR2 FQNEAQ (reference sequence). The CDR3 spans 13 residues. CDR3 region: CASSRTGVETQYF. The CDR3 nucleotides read TGTGCCAGCAGCCGGACAGGGGTGGAGACCCAGTACTTC.

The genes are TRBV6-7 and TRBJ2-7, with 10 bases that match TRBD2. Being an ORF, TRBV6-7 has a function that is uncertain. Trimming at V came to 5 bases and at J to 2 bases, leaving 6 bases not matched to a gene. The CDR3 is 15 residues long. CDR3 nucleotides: TGTGCCAGCAGTCGCGAGCGGGAGGGGACCTACGAGCAGTACTTC. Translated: CASSREREGTYEQYF.